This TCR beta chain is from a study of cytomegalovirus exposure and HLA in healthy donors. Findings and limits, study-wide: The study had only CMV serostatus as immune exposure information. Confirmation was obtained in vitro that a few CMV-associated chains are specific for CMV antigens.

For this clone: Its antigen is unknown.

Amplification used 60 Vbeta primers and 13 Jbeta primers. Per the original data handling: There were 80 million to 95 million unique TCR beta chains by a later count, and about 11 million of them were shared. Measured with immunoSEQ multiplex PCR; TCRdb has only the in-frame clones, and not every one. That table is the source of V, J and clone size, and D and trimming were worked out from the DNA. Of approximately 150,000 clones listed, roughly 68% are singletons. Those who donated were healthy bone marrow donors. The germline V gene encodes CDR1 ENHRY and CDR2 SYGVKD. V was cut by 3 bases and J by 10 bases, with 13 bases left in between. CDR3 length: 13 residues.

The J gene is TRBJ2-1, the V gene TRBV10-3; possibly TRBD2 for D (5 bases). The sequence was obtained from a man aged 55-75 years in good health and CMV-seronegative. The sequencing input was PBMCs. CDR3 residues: CAISDGVPREQFF. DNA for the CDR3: TGTGCCATCAGTGACGGGGTGCCGAGGGAGCAGTTCTTC.